The 31 T cell receptor beta chains in this list originate from one sample, sequenced in a study of vaccination effects on CD4 cells after COVID-19. The method was immunoSEQ multiplex PCR; TCRdb's version includes in-frame clones alone and lacks a portion of them. Of tens of thousands of clones detected, 60% to 75% appear once; the ten largest clones hold 1% to 1.5%. The antigens for these receptors are not known. ViraFEST assay sequencing came after antigen-specific CD4+ T cells were expanded with viral peptide pools. Isolating CD4+ T cells followed about 11 days of culture. Of the BNT162b2 and mRNA-1273 vaccines, participants received two doses of one or the other. The material sequenced was CD4+ T cells from PBMCs cultured with HCoV-229E spike peptides, taken after COVID-19 vaccination. All receptors derive from a human donor who received a COVID-19 vaccine.

This clone was recorded only once. The CDR3 loop is CAWSSTGGNTIYF. The CDR3 DNA reads TGTGCCTGGAGTTCGACAGGGGGGAACACCATATATTTT. The genes are TRBV30 and TRBJ1-3, with 9 bases that match TRBD1. The CDR3 runs to 13 residues. Per germline, CDR1 GTSNPN and CDR2 SVGIG (reference sequence). After removal of 2 bases from V and 7 bases from J, the junction contained 3 bases not matched to a gene.

The V and J genes are TRBV30 and TRBJ2-6; D not certain. V was clipped by 0 bases and J by 1 base, with 7 bases between them. Per germline, CDR1 GTSNPN and CDR2 SVGIG (reference sequence). This CDR3 has 15 amino acids. In DNA form, the CDR3 reads TGTGCCTGGAGTGTAGCCAGGTCTGGGGCCAACGTCCTGACTTTC. Amino acids: CAWSVARSGANVLTF.

The V call is TRBV10-3, the J call TRBJ2-2; 7 nucleotides match TRBD2. This CDR3 spans 17 amino acids. V lost 0 bases, J lost 4 bases, and 8 bases stayed unmatched. Germline V CDR1 and CDR2: ENHRY, SYGVKD. This chain's CDR3 is CAISESFWGGSTGELFF. The DNA for the CDR3 is TGTGCCATCAGTGAGTCGTTTTGGGGGGGAAGCACCGGGGAGCTGTTTTTT.

This clone came up once. The chain employs TRBV19 and TRBJ2-1, with D uncertain. Trimming removed 6 bases at V and 0 bases at J, with 6 bases between. This CDR3 has 13 residues. Germline values: CDR1 LNHDA, CDR2 SQIVND (reference sequence). The CDR3: CASRRDSYNEQFF. In DNA form, the CDR3 reads TGTGCCAGTAGAAGAGACTCCTACAATGAGCAGTTCTTC.

The chain uses TRBV7-2 and TRBJ2-1; D possibly uses TRBD1 or TRBD2 (5 bases each). V gave up 3 bases and J gave up 2 bases, with 14 bases separating them. This CDR3 has 16 residues. Germline loops: CDR1 SGHTA, CDR2 FQGNSA. CDR3 in DNA: TGTGCCAGCAGCTTTGCTGGGGGTTTTACCTACAATGAGCAGTTCTTC. As protein: CASSFAGGFTYNEQFF.

V is TRBV7-3 and J is TRBJ2-3; D remains unclear. Trimming stripped 3 bases from V and 5 bases from J, with 9 bases between. CDR3 length equals 13 residues. CDR1 is SGHTA and CDR2 is FQGTGA in the germline V gene. The CDR3 reads CASSLIGGDTQYF. CDR3 nucleotides: TGTGCCAGCAGCTTGATTGGTGGAGATACGCAGTATTTT.

The chain is built from TRBV6-5 and TRBJ2-5; D is uncertain. Germline lookup yields CDR1 MNHEY and CDR2 SVGAGI. This CDR3 is built from 15 residues. V shed 0 bases and J shed 0 bases, with 8 bases lying between them. CDR3 nucleotides: TGTGCCAGCAGTTACTCGGTCCCCTACCAAGAGACCCAGTACTTC. Its translation: CASSYSVPYQETQYF.

This clone was seen only a few times. The gene calls are TRBV28 and TRBJ1-1; tentatively, D is TRBD1 (5 bases). Trimming took off 2 bases at V and 11 bases at J, with 15 bases between the two ends. Per the germline V gene, CDR1 is MDHEN and CDR2 is SYDVKM. The CDR3 consists of 13 residues. The CDR3 is CASSLPTVGGAFF. CDR3 in DNA: TGTGCCAGCAGTTTACCGACAGTCGGCGGGGCTTTCTTT.

This clone was recorded a few times. J is TRBJ1-6 and V is TRBV6-5; TRBD1 might be the D (5 bases). This CDR3 comprises 15 residues. In germline, CDR1 is MNHEY, CDR2 SVGAGI. V was clipped by 4 bases and J by 10 bases, with 17 bases between them. CDR3 bases: TGTGCCAGCAGTTCCCTCCAGGGAACTAAATCACCCCTCCACTTT. Amino acids: CASSSLQGTKSPLHF.

This clone was counted only a few times. The chain uses TRBV28 and TRBJ2-1, with 9 nucleotides matching TRBD1. This CDR3 contains 14 residues. The V gene's germline CDR1 is MDHEN and CDR2 SYDVKM. J was trimmed by 8 bases and V by 5 bases; bases with no gene match: 7. The CDR3 DNA sequence: TGTGCCAGCAGTGAGGGACAGGGATTTTATGAGCAGTTCTTC. Its translation: CASSEGQGFYEQFF.

This chain connects TRBV14 to TRBJ1-2; D ambiguous. This CDR3 spans 13 amino acids. The V and J ends lost 3 bases and 4 bases respectively, with 9 bases between them. Germline CDR1 and CDR2: SGHDN and FVKESK. The chain's CDR3 is CASSQGRRYGYTF. The CDR3 DNA is TGTGCCAGCAGCCAGGGTCGGCGCTATGGCTACACCTTC.

V and J are TRBV6-5 and TRBJ1-5; 8 nucleotides agree with TRBD1. Germline CDR1 reads MNHEY; CDR2 reads SVGAGI. The CDR3 covers 15 residues. With V trimmed by 6 bases and J by 2 bases, 6 bases remained unmatched. The CDR3 spells CASRKTGDGNQPQHF. The CDR3 nucleotides are TGTGCCAGCAGAAAGACAGGGGACGGCAATCAGCCCCAGCATTTT.

In nucleotides, the CDR3 is TGTGCCAGCAGTGAGCGTCTCCTGGGGGGGGGCTACACCTTC. It specifies CASSERLLGGGYTF. The chain links TRBV6-1 to TRBJ1-2; TRBD1 is a possible D gene (5 bases). V was cut by 3 bases and J by 8 bases, with 16 bases left in between. Germline CDR1 reads MNHNS; CDR2 reads SASEGT. This CDR3 spans 14 amino acids.

The chain combines TRBV7-9 with TRBJ2-1, with TRBD2 matching over 14 bases. Germline trimming cut 1 base from V and 8 bases from J; bases unmatched to any gene: 7. The V gene's germline CDR1 is SEHNR and CDR2 FQNEAQ (reference sequence). This CDR3 is built from 17 residues. The CDR3 DNA sequence: TGTGCCAGCAGCTTAGTGCTGACTAGCGGGGGGGGTTATGAGCAGTTCTTC. It encodes CASSLVLTSGGGYEQFF.

This chain joins TRBV6-5 and TRBJ1-6; D is unclear. Germline CDR1 reads MNHEY; CDR2 reads SVGAGI. V was cut by 3 bases and J by 1 base, with 4 bases left in between. The CDR3 runs to 14 residues. The CDR3 protein is CASSYGSYNSPLHF. CDR3 nucleotides: TGTGCCAGCAGTTATGGGTCCTATAATTCACCCCTCCACTTT.

In this sample, this clone turned up a few times. The rearrangement links TRBV15 to TRBJ2-7; tentatively, D is TRBD1 (6 bases). V gave up 5 bases and J gave up 3 bases, with 14 bases separating them. Germline V CDR1 and CDR2: LNHNV, YYDKDF (reference sequence). This CDR3 has 14 amino acids. The DNA for the CDR3 is TGTGCCACCAGCCCAGCTGGGGGCAACTACGAGCAGTACGTC. Protein product: CATSPAGGNYEQYV.

This clone was picked up one time. The CDR3 coding sequence is TGTGCCAGCAGTGAATTTCCAGGGCTCAGAGGGGCCCTCCACTTT. Its translation: CASSEFPGLRGALHF. J is TRBJ1-6 and V is TRBV6-1, with D perhaps matching TRBD1 (5 bases). Germline CDR1 reads MNHNS; CDR2 reads SASEGT. Trimming stripped 2 bases from V and 14 bases from J, with 19 bases between. CDR3 length: 15 amino acids.

V gene TRBV6-1 combines with J gene TRBJ2-7; 10 positions match TRBD1. J gave up 0 bases and V 1 base, and 6 bases lay outside the gene matches. The CDR3 totals 17 residues. From germline, CDR1 is MNHNS and CDR2 SASEGT. This chain's CDR3 is CASSEVAGTGVSYEQYV. The DNA for the CDR3 is TGTGCCAGCAGTGAAGTAGCCGGGACAGGGGTCTCCTACGAGCAGTACGTC.

This chain's CDR3 is CASSLGRQYGYTF. The CDR3 DNA sequence: TGTGCCAGCAGTTTGGGCAGGCAATATGGCTACACCTTC. The chain employs TRBV12-3 or TRBV12-4 and TRBJ1-2, with D uncertain. The CDR3 is 13 residues long. Trimming shortened V by 3 bases and J by 5 bases, and 10 bases separated the two germline ends.

The sample holds a few counts of this clone. The chain joins TRBV5-4 to TRBJ2-1; D gene unclear. The CDR3 runs to 13 residues. Germline CDR1 is SGHNT and CDR2 is YYREEE (reference sequence). Trimming left V 5 bases short and J 6 bases short, with 12 bases between. CDR3 amino acids: CASSINGPNEQFF. DNA for the CDR3: TGTGCCAGCAGTATAAACGGACCCAATGAGCAGTTCTTC.

The rearrangement joins TRBV4-2 to TRBJ1-4, with TRBD1 matching over 9 bases. CDR3 size: 14 residues. CDR1 and CDR2 from the germline V gene are LGHNA and YNFKEQ. V lost 5 bases and J lost 7; bases outside the gene matches: 5. The CDR3: CASSSGTGFEKLFF. Written as DNA, the CDR3 is TGTGCCAGCAGCTCCGGGACAGGGTTTGAAAAACTGTTTTTT.

This clone was seen a handful of times. The V call is TRBV28, the J call TRBJ1-3, with D perhaps TRBD1 (5 bases). The V and J ends lost 7 bases and 7 bases respectively, with 11 bases between them. Looked up from germline, CDR1 is MDHEN and CDR2 is SYDVKM. The CDR3 is 12 residues long. The CDR3 DNA reads TGTGCCAGCATGGACACCTGGAACACCATATATTTT. Protein product: CASMDTWNTIYF. The variable domain in full, with the rest retrieved from reference TRBV28 and TRBJ1-3, is DVKVTQSSRYLVKRTGEKVFLECVQDMDHENMFWYRQDPGLGLRLIYFSYDVKMKEKGDIPEGYSVSREKKERFSLILESASTNQTSMYLCASMDTWNTIYFGEGSWLTVV.

V gene TRBV19 combines with J gene TRBJ1-5; D is undetermined. Germline assignment: CDR1 LNHDA and CDR2 SQIVND (reference sequence). V was pared by 3 bases and J by 0 bases, with 12 bases between. This CDR3 spans 16 amino acids. This chain's CDR3 is CASSITFTDSNQPQHF. DNA of the CDR3: TGTGCCAGTAGTATTACCTTCACGGATAGCAATCAGCCCCAGCATTTT.

J is TRBJ1-3 and V is TRBV12-3 or TRBV12-4; D is unresolved. V was cut by 5 bases and J by 4 bases, with 3 bases left in between. This CDR3 is built from 11 residues. In nucleotides, the CDR3 is TGTGCCAGCAGTCGGGGAAACACCATATATTTT. Translated, it gives CASSRGNTIYF.

The V call is TRBV2, the J call TRBJ1-4; D is uncertain. Per germline, CDR1 SNHLY and CDR2 FYNNEI. The CDR3 runs to 13 residues. With 3 bases removed from V and 0 bases from J, the gap between germline ends came to 2 bases. The CDR3 nucleotides are TGTGCCAGCAGTGAGGCAACTAATGAAAAACTGTTTTTT. This translates into CASSEATNEKLFF.

This chain links TRBV5-1 with TRBJ1-2; 7 bases are shared with TRBD1. Germline assignment: CDR1 SGHRS and CDR2 YFSETQ. After removal of 4 bases from V and 2 bases from J, the junction contained 8 bases not matched to a gene. CDR3 size: 15 residues. The CDR3: CASSPGGAQNYGYTF. CDR3 sequence (DNA): TGCGCCAGCAGCCCAGGGGGTGCCCAGAACTATGGCTACACCTTC.

This clone was picked up a small number of times. The chain employs TRBV5-1 and TRBJ1-2; possibly TRBD1 for D (5 bases). Trimming shortened V by 4 bases and J by 4 bases, and 11 bases separated the two germline ends. Germline loops: CDR1 SGHRS, CDR2 YFSETQ. The CDR3 is made up of 13 amino acids. In nucleotides, the CDR3 is TGCGCCAGCAGCCCGGGACCGCCCTATGGCTACACCTTC. Translating it yields CASSPGPPYGYTF.

This chain connects TRBV10-1 to TRBJ1-4, with a tentative D call TRBD1 (5 bases). The germline V gene encodes CDR1 WNHNN and CDR2 SYGVQD (reference sequence). This CDR3 is 15 amino acids long. V was pared by 2 bases and J by 8 bases, with 15 bases between. The CDR3: CASSETGQKGEKLFF. The CDR3 DNA reads as TGCGCCAGCAGTGAGACTGGTCAGAAGGGGGAAAAACTGTTTTTT.

This clone was detected a few times. The V gene is TRBV6-6, the J gene TRBJ1-3; D unclear. The CDR3 consists of 15 residues. The germline CDR1 and CDR2 sequences are MNHNY and SVGAGI (reference sequence). With 2 bases removed from V and 0 bases from J, the gap between germline ends came to 8 bases. The chain's CDR3 is CASSYGWSSGNTIYF. The CDR3 DNA reads TGTGCCAGCAGTTACGGGTGGAGCTCTGGAAACACCATATATTTT.

The rearrangement links TRBV2 to TRBJ1-2, with no clear D. Trimming pared 1 base from V and 2 bases from J, leaving 5 bases between. Germline V gene data show CDR1 as SNHLY and CDR2 as FYNNEI. The CDR3 spans 13 residues. CDR3 loop: CASSEEGNYGYTF. The CDR3 nucleotides read TGTGCCAGCAGTGAAGAGGGCAACTATGGCTACACCTTC.

The chain has TRBV19 and TRBJ1-5; 10 nucleotides align to TRBD1. The trim removed 6 bases at V and 8 bases at J, leaving 10 bases unmatched. The CDR3 consists of 15 residues. Looked up from germline, CDR1 is LNHDA and CDR2 is SQIVND (reference sequence). The CDR3 nucleotides read TGTGCCAGTAGGTTCCGACAGGGGGCTATGGAGCCCCAGCATTTT. This translates into CASRFRQGAMEPQHF.